Given below is one TCR beta chain in context. This CDR3 comprises 12 residues. In germline, CDR1 is SQVTM, CDR2 ANQGSEA. The V end lost 7 bases, the J end lost 6 bases, and 12 bases lay between the germline ends. The sample is drawn from a study of T cell responses to AZD1222 COVID-19 vaccine. The table came from immunoSEQ multiplex PCR; TCRdb's copy has only in-frame clones and leaves some out. This sample has about 140,000 clones; almost 90% occur once, and the top ten carry approximately 3.5%. The receptor was isolated from an adult in good health. The input for sequencing was peripheral blood, taken on day 0 of AZD1222 vaccination. The chain links TRBV29-1 to TRBJ1-4; D is perhaps TRBD1 (5 bases). CDR3 region: CSGRGGDEKLFF. The CDR3 nucleotides are TGCAGCGGACGGGGGGGAGATGAAAAACTGTTTTTT.